What follows are 2 T cell receptor beta chains derived from one specimen sequenced in a study of siplizumab effects on memory and regulatory T cells. Assay: immunoSEQ multiplex PCR; the TCRdb copy retains only in-frame clones and omits some. The data hold tens of thousands of clones, with 75% to 90% observed a single time. The specimen sequenced was Tregs sorted from blood. The origin of the receptors is a human donor in good health.

J is TRBJ2-1 and V is TRBV11-2, with a tentative D call TRBD2 (7 bases). CDR3 length: 13 residues. The ends were cut back, 5 bases at V and 9 bases at J, with 14 bases in the middle. Germline CDR1 reads SGHAT; CDR2 reads FQNNGV. The DNA for the CDR3 is TGTGCCAGCAGCAAGGGAGGGGGGTTTGAGCAGTTCTTC. It translates to CASSKGGGFEQFF.

The chain carries TRBV6-1 and TRBJ2-1; a possible D gene is TRBD2 (6 bases). The V gene lost 2 bases and the J gene lost 8 bases, with 22 bases spanning the gap. Germline V gives CDR1 MNHNS, CDR2 SASEGT. The CDR3 runs to 17 residues. CDR3 DNA: TGTGCCAGCAGTGAACCGTTCGGGCGGGGACCTCGTCATGAGCAGTTCTTC. This sequence encodes CASSEPFGRGPRHEQFF.